Presented here are 9 T cell receptor beta chains from one specimen sequenced in a study of OX40 agonist ivuxolimab in advanced cancers. Some clones are missing from TCRdb's copy, which holds only in-frame ones; the method was immunoSEQ multiplex PCR. The sample includes about 100,000 clones, about 88% seen only once; the top ten take approximately 0.16%. The sequenced sample was CD4+ or CD8+ T cells sorted from blood, obtained in a trial of the OX40 agonist ivuxolimab. Source of these receptors: an adult with an advanced solid tumor such as melanoma, head and neck, liver or kidney cancer.

V gene TRBV29-1 combines with J gene TRBJ2-7, with 7 nucleotides matching TRBD1. Germline-derived CDR1 and CDR2 are SQVTM and ANQGSEA. V lost 4 bases to trimming and J lost 2 bases; unmatched junction nucleotides: 2. The CDR3 runs to 12 residues. The CDR3 nucleotides read TGCAGCGTTGTCAGGGGGACCTACGAGCAGTACTTC. Translating it yields CSVVRGTYEQYF.

The J gene is TRBJ1-5, the V gene TRBV19; 7 positions agree with TRBD1. The germline CDR1 and CDR2 sequences are LNHDA and SQIVND (reference sequence). V gave up 3 bases and J gave up 5 bases; unmatched junction bases: 13. This CDR3 spans 17 amino acids. CDR3 protein: CASSIPTRDRLYQPQHF. The DNA for the CDR3 is TGTGCCAGTAGTATCCCTACCCGGGACAGACTCTATCAGCCCCAGCATTTT.

The rearrangement uses TRBV2 and TRBJ1-2, with 9 positions matching TRBD1. The CDR3 has 15 residues. V was pared by 10 bases and J by 8 bases, with 17 bases of the junction left unmatched. Per the germline V gene, CDR1 is SNHLY and CDR2 is FYNNEI. In nucleotides, the CDR3 is TGTGCCACCCAATCCGGGACAGGGTATTTTAGAGGCTACACCTTC. It specifies CATQSGTGYFRGYTF.

The chain uses TRBV5-1 and TRBJ2-2; D gene uncertain. Trimming took 0 bases from V and 0 from J, leaving 6 bases between them. CDR1 SGHRS and CDR2 YFSETQ come from the germline V gene. The CDR3 consists of 15 residues. The CDR3 region has the DNA TGCGCCAGCAGCTTGGGGCATGCGAACACCGGGGAGCTGTTTTTT. Encoded protein: CASSLGHANTGELFF.

The chain joins TRBV2 to TRBJ2-3, with D possibly matching TRBD2 (5 bases). Germline loops: CDR1 SNHLY, CDR2 FYNNEI. The CDR3 is 13 amino acids. V was trimmed by 6 bases and J by 0 bases, leaving 7 bases between them. The CDR3 DNA reads TGTGCCAGCAGGAGGGATAGCACAGATACGCAGTATTTT. Its protein product is CASRRDSTDTQYF.

This clone was detected only a few times. The chain is built from TRBV29-1 and TRBJ2-1; D tentatively reads TRBD1 or TRBD2 (6 bases each). The germline V and J ends were trimmed by 6 bases and 8 bases, with 11 bases remaining between them. This CDR3 has 11 amino acids. CDR1 and CDR2 from the germline V gene are SQVTM and ANQGSEA. Written as DNA, the CDR3 is TGCAGCGTGGGGGCGGGGTATGAGCAGTTCTTC. Amino acids: CSVGAGYEQFF.

The rearrangement uses TRBV30 and TRBJ2-1, with a weak D call TRBD1 (6 bases). CDR3 size: 15 residues. Germline CDR1 reads GTSNPN; CDR2 reads SVGIG (reference sequence). Trimming cost V 3 bases and J 0 bases, with 12 bases left between them. The CDR3 loop is CAWRDRPSSYNEQFF. CDR3 coding DNA: TGTGCCTGGAGGGACAGACCGAGCTCCTACAATGAGCAGTTCTTC.

The chain uses TRBV11-3 and TRBJ2-7; D may be TRBD1 or TRBD2 (5 bases each). V gave up 5 bases and J gave up 5 bases, with 13 bases separating them. The CDR3 consists of 13 residues. The V gene's germline CDR1 is SGHNT and CDR2 YENEEA. Here the CDR3 reads CASSPSRGDEQYF. CDR3 coding DNA: TGTGCCAGCAGCCCCTCGAGGGGCGACGAGCAGTACTTC.

V and J are TRBV14 and TRBJ1-1; D call uncertain. Germline CDR1 is SGHDN and CDR2 is FVKESK. Deletions cut 0 bases from V and 5 bases from J, with 10 bases between. The CDR3 is made up of 14 amino acids. This CDR3 is CASSQDFAGTEAFF. The CDR3 nucleotides are TGTGCCAGCAGCCAAGACTTCGCGGGGACTGAAGCTTTCTTT.